This TCR beta chain was profiled in a study of T-cell memory formation after mild COVID-19. Study-level findings and limits: Several responding clones turned up in pre-infection memory, indicating that cross-reactive memory may have taken part. CD8+ contracting clones occupied EMRA, while CD4+ ones occupied mainly CM and EM. CD4/CD8 balance held among clones contracting day 15 to 85, and later expanders leaned CD4+.

TCRdb analysed the 5' RACE reads with MiXCR anew, one entry per CDR3 protein. The sample holds approximately 440,000 distinct CDR3 sequences, around 20% seen once. Trimming removed 6 bases from V and 1 base from J, with 17 bases in between. The CDR3 has 16 residues. The germline V gene has CDR1 KGHSH and CDR2 LQKENI. A remark on this clonotype: The antigen is not known.

The rearrangement joins TRBV18 to TRBJ2-3; tentatively, D is TRBD1 or TRBD2 (5 bases each). The sample consisted of PBMCs or a T cell subset sorted from them (not recorded which). The receptor was derived from an adult woman who had mild COVID-19 (a few samples of this study predate the infection). Cell type and time point are not known. CDR3 amino acids: CASSLSSGGGTDTQYF. CDR3 DNA: TGTGCCAGCTCCCTCTCCAGTGGGGGAGGCACAGATACGCAGTATTTT. The complete variable domain, with remaining parts taken from reference TRBV18 and TRBJ2-3, reads NAGVMQNPRHLVRRRGQEARLRCSPMKGHSHVYWYRQLPEEGLKFMVYLQKENIIDESGMPKERFSAEFPKEGPSILRIQQVVRGDSAAYFCASSLSSGGGTDTQYFGPGTRLTVL.